The clone carrying this TCR beta chain was detected once. Distinct nucleotide sequences in the sample also encode this CDR3. This specimen belongs to a study of blood T cell repertoires in COVID-19. Across the whole study: From the United States, Italy and Spain came samples of acute and convalescent COVID-19. Sample material is recorded as cDNA or gDNA derived from T cells, B-cell-depleted T cells, or PBMCs.

Living in about 25 US areas, the participants were between roughly 18 and 90 years of age. How the authors handled the data: Counts of nucleated cells, estimated from reference gene primer amplification, were obtained. TCRdb's copy holds only in-frame clones and misses some; the assay was immunoSEQ multiplex PCR. V and J calls and clone size come straight from that table; D and trimming were deduced from the DNA. The data show roughly 400,000 clones, with 70% to 90% seen just once and approximately 1.5% held by the top ten. The clonotype was recovered from a woman under 30 who had been exposed to COVID-19. Material for sequencing was PBMCs or T cells enriched from blood (not recorded which).

The DNA of the CDR3 is TGCAGCGTTCCAGGGGCGAACACCGGGGAGCTGTTTTTT. It translates to CSVPGANTGELFF. V usage is TRBV29-1 and J usage is TRBJ2-2; perhaps TRBD1 as D (6 bases). This CDR3 region has 13 residues. Trimming cost V 5 bases and J 0 bases, with 7 bases left between them. Germline CDR1 SQVTM, CDR2 ANQGSEA.